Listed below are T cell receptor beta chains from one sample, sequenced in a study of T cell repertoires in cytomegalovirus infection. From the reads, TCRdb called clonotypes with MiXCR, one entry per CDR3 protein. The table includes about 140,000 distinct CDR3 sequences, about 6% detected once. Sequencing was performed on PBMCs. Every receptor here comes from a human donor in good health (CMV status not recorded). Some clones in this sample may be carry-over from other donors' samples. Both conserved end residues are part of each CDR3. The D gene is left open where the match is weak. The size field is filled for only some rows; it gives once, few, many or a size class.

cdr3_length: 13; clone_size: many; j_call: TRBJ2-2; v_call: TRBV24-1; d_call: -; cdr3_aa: CATYSGSPGELFF; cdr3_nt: TGTGCCACGTATTCAGGGAGCCCCGGGGAGCTGTTTTTT
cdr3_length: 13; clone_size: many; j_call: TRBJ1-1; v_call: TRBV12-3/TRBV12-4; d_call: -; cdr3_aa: CASSQGPVAEAFF; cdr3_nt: TGTGCCAGCAGCCAAGGGCCGGTCGCTGAAGCTTTCTTT
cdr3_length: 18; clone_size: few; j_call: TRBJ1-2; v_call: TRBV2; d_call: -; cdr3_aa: CASSEDETGQLANYGYTF; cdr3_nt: TGTGCCAGCAGTGAAGATGAAACAGGGCAACTCGCTAACTATGGCTACACCTTC
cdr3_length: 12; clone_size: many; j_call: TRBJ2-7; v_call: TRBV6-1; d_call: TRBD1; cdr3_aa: CASSRQGLEQYF; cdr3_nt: TGTGCCAGCAGTAGACAGGGTCTGGAGCAGTACTTC
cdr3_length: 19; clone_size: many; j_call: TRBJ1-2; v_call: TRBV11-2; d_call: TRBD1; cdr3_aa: CASGAGDRGHLLINYGYTF; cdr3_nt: TGTGCCAGCGGGGCGGGGGACAGGGGGCATCTACTTATCAACTATGGCTACACCTTC
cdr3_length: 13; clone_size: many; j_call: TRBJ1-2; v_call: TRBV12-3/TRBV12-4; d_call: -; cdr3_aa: CASSLPLNYGYTF; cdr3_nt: TGTGCCAGCAGTTTACCCCTTAACTATGGCTACACCTTC
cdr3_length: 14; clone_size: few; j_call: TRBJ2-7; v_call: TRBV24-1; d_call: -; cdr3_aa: CATSDSGTSYEQYF; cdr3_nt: TGTGCCACCAGTGATTCCGGGACATCCTACGAGCAGTACTTC
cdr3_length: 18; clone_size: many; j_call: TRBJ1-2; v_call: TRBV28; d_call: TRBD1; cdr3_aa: CASSLGEAWDRVGYGYTF; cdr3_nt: TGTGCCAGCAGTTTAGGGGAGGCTTGGGACAGGGTTGGTTATGGCTACACCTTC
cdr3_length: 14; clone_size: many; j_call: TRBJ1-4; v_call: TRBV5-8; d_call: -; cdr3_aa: CASSLEWVGEKLFF; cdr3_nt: TGTGCCAGCAGCTTGGAGTGGGTTGGTGAAAAACTGTTTTTT
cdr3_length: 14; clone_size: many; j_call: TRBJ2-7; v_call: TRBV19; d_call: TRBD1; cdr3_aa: CASSTGTGTYEQYF; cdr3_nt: TGTGCCAGTAGCACCGGGACAGGGACCTACGAGCAGTACTTC
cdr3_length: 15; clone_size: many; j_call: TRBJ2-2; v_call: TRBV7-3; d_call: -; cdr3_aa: CASSARGANTGELFF; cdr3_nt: TGTGCCAGCAGCGCCAGAGGGGCGAACACCGGGGAGCTGTTTTTT
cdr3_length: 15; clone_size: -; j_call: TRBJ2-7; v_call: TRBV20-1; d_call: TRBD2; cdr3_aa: CSARTLAGGPYEQYF; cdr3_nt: TGCAGTGCTAGGACGCTAGCGGGGGGCCCCTACGAGCAGTACTTC
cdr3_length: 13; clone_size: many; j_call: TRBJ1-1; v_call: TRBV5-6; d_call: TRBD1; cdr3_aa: CASSLGGGQQAFF; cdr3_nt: TGTGCCAGCAGCTTGGGGGGGGGACAGCAAGCTTTCTTT
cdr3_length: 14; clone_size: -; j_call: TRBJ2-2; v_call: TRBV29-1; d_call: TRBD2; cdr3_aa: CSVEVGGKGGELFF; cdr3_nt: TGCAGCGTTGAAGTGGGGGGGAAAGGCGGGGAGCTGTTTTTT
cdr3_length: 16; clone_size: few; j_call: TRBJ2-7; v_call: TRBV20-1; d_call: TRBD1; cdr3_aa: CSAGGGYRTGGDEQYF; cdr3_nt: TGCAGTGCGGGAGGGGGGTACAGGACAGGGGGCGACGAGCAGTACTTC
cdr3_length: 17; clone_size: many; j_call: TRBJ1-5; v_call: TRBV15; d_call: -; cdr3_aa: CATSRDWGGSSNQPQHF; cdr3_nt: TGTGCCACCAGCAGAGATTGGGGGGGATCTAGCAATCAGCCCCAGCATTTT
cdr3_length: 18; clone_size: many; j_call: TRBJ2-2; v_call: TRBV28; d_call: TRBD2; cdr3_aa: CASSLIAGGFPNTGELFF; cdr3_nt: TGTGCCAGCAGTTTGATAGCGGGGGGCTTCCCGAACACCGGGGAGCTGTTTTTT
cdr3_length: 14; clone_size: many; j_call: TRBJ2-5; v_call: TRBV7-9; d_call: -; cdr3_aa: CASSSGGWTGTQYF; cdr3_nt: TGTGCCAGCAGCTCCGGAGGTTGGACCGGGACCCAGTACTTC
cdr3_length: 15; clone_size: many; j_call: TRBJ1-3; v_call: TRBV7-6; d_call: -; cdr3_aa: CASSRETISGNTIYF; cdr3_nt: TGTGCCAGCAGCCGAGAAACGATCTCTGGAAACACCATATATTTT
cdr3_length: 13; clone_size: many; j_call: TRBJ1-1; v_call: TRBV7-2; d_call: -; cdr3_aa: CASSPPRSNEAFF; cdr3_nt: TGTGCCAGCAGCCCCCCTAGATCTAACGAAGCTTTCTTT
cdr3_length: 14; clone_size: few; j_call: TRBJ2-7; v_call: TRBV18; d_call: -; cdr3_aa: CASSPGTYSYEQYF; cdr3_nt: TGTGCCAGCTCCCCCGGGACCTACTCCTACGAGCAGTACTTC
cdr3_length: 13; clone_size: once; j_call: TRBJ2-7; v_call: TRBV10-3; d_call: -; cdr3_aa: CAISRTQGYEQYF; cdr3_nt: TGTGCCATCTCTAGGACCCAGGGCTACGAGCAGTACTTC
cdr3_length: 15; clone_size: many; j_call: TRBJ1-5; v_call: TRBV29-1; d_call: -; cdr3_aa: CSDISGTDSNQPQHF; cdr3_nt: TGCAGCGACATATCCGGGACCGATAGCAATCAGCCCCAGCATTTT
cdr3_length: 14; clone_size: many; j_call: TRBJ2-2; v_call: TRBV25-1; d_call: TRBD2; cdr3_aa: CASQSGGAFGELFF; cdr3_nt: TGTGCCAGCCAGAGCGGGGGGGCGTTCGGGGAGCTGTTTTTT
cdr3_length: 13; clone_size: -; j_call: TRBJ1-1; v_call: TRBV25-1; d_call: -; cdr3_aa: CASVEAVDTEAFF; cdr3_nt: TGTGCCAGCGTCGAGGCGGTGGACACTGAAGCTTTCTTT
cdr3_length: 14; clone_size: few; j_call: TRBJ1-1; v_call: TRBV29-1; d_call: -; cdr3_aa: CSAVQGSTHTEAFF; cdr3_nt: TGCAGCGCTGTACAGGGTTCAACGCACACTGAAGCTTTCTTT
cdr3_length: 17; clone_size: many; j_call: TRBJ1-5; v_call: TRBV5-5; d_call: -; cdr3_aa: CASSLAAGQDSNQPQHF; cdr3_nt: TGTGCCAGCAGCCTGGCGGCGGGGCAAGATAGCAATCAGCCCCAGCATTTT
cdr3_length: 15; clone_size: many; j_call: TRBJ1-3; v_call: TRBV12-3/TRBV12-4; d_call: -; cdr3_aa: CASSLGDTPGNTIYF; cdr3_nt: TGTGCCAGCAGTTTGGGGGACACCCCTGGAAACACCATATATTTT
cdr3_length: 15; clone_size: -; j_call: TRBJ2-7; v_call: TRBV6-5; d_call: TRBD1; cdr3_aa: CASSRPGQGGYEQYF; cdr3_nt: TGTGCCAGCAGCCGGCCGGGACAGGGGGGCTACGAGCAGTACTTC
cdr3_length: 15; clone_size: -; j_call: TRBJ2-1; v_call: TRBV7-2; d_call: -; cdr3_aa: CASSLPGYRDTEQFF; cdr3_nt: TGTGCCAGCAGCTTACCGGGCTACAGGGATACTGAGCAGTTCTTC
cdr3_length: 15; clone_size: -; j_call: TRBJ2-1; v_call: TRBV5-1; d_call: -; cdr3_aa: CASSPGDRAYNEQFF; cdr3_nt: TGCGCCAGCAGCCCGGGGGACAGAGCCTACAATGAGCAGTTCTTC
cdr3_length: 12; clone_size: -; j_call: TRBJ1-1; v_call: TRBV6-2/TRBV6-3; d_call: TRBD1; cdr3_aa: CASSYGQGEAFF; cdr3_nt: TGTGCCAGCAGTTACGGACAGGGTGAAGCTTTCTTT
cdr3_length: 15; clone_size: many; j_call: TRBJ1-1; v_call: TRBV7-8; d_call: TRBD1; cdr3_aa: CASSPRDRAITEAFF; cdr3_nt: TGTGCCAGCAGCCCCAGGGACAGGGCCATCACTGAAGCTTTCTTT
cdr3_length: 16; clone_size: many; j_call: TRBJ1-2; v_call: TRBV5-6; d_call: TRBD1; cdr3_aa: CASSFGTGRSSYGYTF; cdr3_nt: TGTGCCAGCAGCTTCGGGACAGGGCGCTCCAGCTATGGCTACACCTTC
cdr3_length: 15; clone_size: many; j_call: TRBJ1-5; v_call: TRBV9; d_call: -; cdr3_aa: CASSVGGRSNQPQHF; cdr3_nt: TGTGCCAGCAGCGTAGGAGGCCGTAGCAATCAGCCCCAGCATTTT
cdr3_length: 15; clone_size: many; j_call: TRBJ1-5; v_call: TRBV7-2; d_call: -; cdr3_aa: CASSPPGDSNQPQHF; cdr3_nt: TGTGCCAGCAGCCCTCCAGGGGATAGCAATCAGCCCCAGCATTTT
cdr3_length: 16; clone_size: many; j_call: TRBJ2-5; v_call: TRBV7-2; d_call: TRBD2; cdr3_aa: CASSLGGLAGVETQYF; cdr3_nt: TGTGCCAGCAGCTTAGGGGGACTAGCGGGGGTGGAGACCCAGTACTTC
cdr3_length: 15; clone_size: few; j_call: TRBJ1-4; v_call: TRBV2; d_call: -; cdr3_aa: CASRETSLLNEKLFF; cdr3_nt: TGTGCCAGCAGGGAGACGTCTTTGCTCAATGAAAAACTGTTTTTT
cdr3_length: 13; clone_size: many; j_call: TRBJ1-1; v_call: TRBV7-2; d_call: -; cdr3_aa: CASSLEEDTEAFF; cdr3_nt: TGTGCCAGCAGCTTGGAGGAGGACACTGAAGCTTTCTTT
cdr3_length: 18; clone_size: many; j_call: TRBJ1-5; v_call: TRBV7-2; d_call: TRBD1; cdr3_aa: CASSYGTGGFGSNQPQHF; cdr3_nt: TGTGCCAGCAGCTACGGGACAGGGGGGTTTGGTAGCAATCAGCCCCAGCATTTT
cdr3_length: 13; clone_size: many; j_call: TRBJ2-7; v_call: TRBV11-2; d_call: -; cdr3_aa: CASSSLSPYEQYF; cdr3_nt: TGTGCCAGCAGCTCCTTAAGCCCGTACGAGCAGTACTTC
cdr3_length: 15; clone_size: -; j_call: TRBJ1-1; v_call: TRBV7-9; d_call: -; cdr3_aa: CASSLAQVGNTEAFF; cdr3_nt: TGTGCCAGCAGCTTAGCTCAGGTGGGGAACACTGAAGCTTTCTTT
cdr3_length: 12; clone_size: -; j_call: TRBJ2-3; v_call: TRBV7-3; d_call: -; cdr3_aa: CASSFGADTQYF; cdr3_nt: TGTGCCAGCAGCTTCGGAGCAGATACGCAGTATTTT
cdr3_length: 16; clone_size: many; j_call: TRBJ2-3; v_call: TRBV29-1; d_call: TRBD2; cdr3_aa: CSVEISGGAVGDTQYF; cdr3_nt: TGCAGCGTTGAAATTAGCGGGGGGGCCGTTGGAGATACGCAGTATTTT
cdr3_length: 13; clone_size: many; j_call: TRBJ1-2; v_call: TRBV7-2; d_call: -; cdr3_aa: CASSPDSYYGYTF; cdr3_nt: TGTGCCAGCAGCCCGGACAGTTACTATGGCTACACCTTC